The clone carrying this TCR beta chain appeared once. Use of 60 Vbeta and 13 Jbeta primers characterized the PCR. Data came from immunoSEQ multiplex PCR; TCRdb stores just in-frame clones and leaves some out. The table has some 87,000 clones, more than 60% seen once. This record comes from a study of cytomegalovirus exposure and HLA in healthy donors. This TCR came from a man younger than 35 in good health and CMV-seropositive. Input material: PBMCs.

CDR3 in amino acids: CASSQEAGTGFQETQYF. Written as DNA, the CDR3 is TGTGCCAGCAGCCAAGAGGCAGGGACAGGATTCCAAGAGACCCAGTACTTC. This sequence joins TRBV14 and TRBJ2-5; the match to TRBD1 covers 8 bases. Germline V gene data show CDR1 as SGHDN and CDR2 as FVKESK. This CDR3 has 17 amino acids. Germline trimming cut 0 bases from V and 1 base from J; bases unmatched to any gene: 7.